The T cell receptor beta chain described here comes from a study of cytomegalovirus exposure and HLA in healthy donors. V lost 5 bases, J lost 2 bases, and 10 bases lay in between. The CDR3 runs to 14 residues. The germline V gene encodes CDR1 KGHSH and CDR2 LQKENI. TCRdb's table, derived via immunoSEQ multiplex PCR, lists solely in-frame clones and lacks some. The data show about 100,000 clones, approximately 85% seen once. The rearrangement links TRBV18 to TRBJ1-5, with D uncertain. This TCR came from a woman in her late teens or twenties in good health and CMV-seronegative. The source material was PBMCs. CDR3: CASSAGGGNQPQHF. CDR3 nucleotides: TGTGCCAGCTCAGCCGGAGGCGGCAATCAGCCCCAGCATTTT.